The clone carrying this TCR beta chain was counted between two and nine times. Its antigen remains unknown. The record originates from a study of vaccination and CD4 T cells after COVID-19. Study as a whole: Some control cultures received a CEFX pool, which served as the positive control. Others received an HIV-1 Nef pool or no peptide.

V lost 6 bases to trimming and J lost 7 bases; unmatched junction nucleotides: 15. CDR1 and CDR2 from the germline V gene are MNHNS and SASEGT. The CDR3 has 15 amino acids. The Oncomine TCR Beta short-read assay was applied to DNA of cultured CD4+ T cells. Scientists extracted genomic DNA from CD4+ T cells grown in culture. TCRdb reprocessed the PCR reads with MiXCR, giving one entry per CDR3 protein. The table has 11,000 or so distinct CDR3 sequences, less than 35% seen once; the top ten hold over 15%. The treatment was: approximately nine-day PBMC culture with coronavirus spike peptide pools or control peptides (ViraFEST assay). CD4+ T cells that came from the unexposed donor were collected before the COVID-19 pandemic (2011-2018).

The chain carries TRBV6-1 and TRBJ2-7; 7 bases agree with TRBD1. Source material: CD4+ T cells from blood, cultured in vitro. This sequence originates from a human donor in good health. CDR3 sequence reads: CASSGTGTEFGEQYF. Written as DNA, the CDR3 is TGTGCCAGCAGCGGGACCGGGACAGAGTTTGGGGAGCAGTACTTC.